Sequencing of this TCR beta chain was carried out in a study of cytomegalovirus exposure and HLA in healthy donors. At the level of the study: A previous analysis identified around 120 million unique TCR beta sequences derived from roughly 180 million T cells. Study-wide points: Certain sequence variants were highly shared and formed a cluster, and this cluster was likely a sequencing artifact.

PCR was performed using 60 Vbeta and 13 Jbeta primers. The assay was immunoSEQ multiplex PCR, and TCRdb's table has in-frame clones only and misses some. The table shows about 200,000 clones, with more than 85% occurring only once. This clone occurred once. Its antigen is unidentified. Sequenced sample: PBMCs. This receptor was identified in a woman aged 18-30 years in good health and CMV-seronegative.

In DNA, the CDR3 is TGTGCCAGCAGCTACCACCAGACTACCTACAATGAGCAGTTCTTC. Amino acid sequence: CASSYHQTTYNEQFF. This chain links TRBV5-4 with TRBJ2-1; TRBD2 might be the D (5 bases). The CDR3 totals 15 residues. From germline, CDR1 is SGHNT and CDR2 YYREEE (reference sequence). V lost 3 bases and J lost 2, with 12 bases in between.